This TCR beta chain was identified during a study of T cells after yellow fever vaccination. Whole-study results and caveats: Though weaker, the secondary response peaked faster, on day 5 versus 15. Once the booster was given, most primary-vaccination clones reappeared, at about 96% for CD4 and roughly 91% for CD8. Of the clonotypes, a small share occurred in both CD4 and CD8 compartments. Sorted memory subsets on day 0 showed almost all vaccine-responding clonotypes to be undetectable.

TCRdb re-called the 5' RACE reads through MiXCR, storing one row per CDR3 protein. The sample has 30,000 or so distinct CDR3 sequences, 6.3% seen once. At least ten counts were recorded for this clonotype. This clonotype was obtained from a man between 25 and 39 years old who received the YFV17D yellow fever vaccine. The sample was PBMCs, either bulk or a sorted T-cell subset (CD4+, CD8+, memory, or dextramer-sorted; not recorded which), taken on the day of the yellow fever booster vaccination.

In DNA, the CDR3 is TGTGCCAGCAGCTCCGGACAGGTCAGGGATGGCTACACCTTC. This encodes CASSSGQVRDGYTF. V and J are TRBV7-2 and TRBJ1-2; 7 bases line up with TRBD1. The CDR3 is 14 amino acids. Germline values: CDR1 SGHTA, CDR2 FQGNSA. Trimming cost V 4 bases and J 6 bases; bases outside gene matches: 8.